The 3 T cell receptor beta chains below all came from one sample that was sequenced in a study of CD8+ T cells in alopecia areata. The sequencing template was cDNA reverse transcribed from extracted RNA. Assay used: immunoSEQ multiplex PCR; TCRdb lists only in-frame clones, some missing. The sample holds 200,000 or so clones, 56% seen once. Sequenced input: CD8+ T cells sorted from blood. All receptors come from a human donor in good health.

The chain employs TRBV27 and TRBJ2-4, with D perhaps being TRBD1 or TRBD2 (5 bases each). CDR1 is MNHEY, CDR2 SMNVEV, per germline (reference sequence). Trimming took off 2 bases at V and 0 bases at J, with 11 bases between the two ends. This CDR3 has 16 amino acids. This chain's CDR3 is CASSLREGLAKNIQYF. CDR3 nucleotides: TGTGCCAGCAGTTTACGCGAGGGGCTAGCCAAAAACATTCAGTACTTC.

The chain recombines TRBV19 with TRBJ2-3; possibly TRBD1 or TRBD2 for D (5 bases each). Germline V gene data show CDR1 as LNHDA and CDR2 as SQIVND (reference sequence). The CDR3 spans 12 residues. Trimming took 9 bases from V and 9 from J, leaving 16 bases between them. CDR3 DNA sequence: TGTGCCAGCAGAGAGGGGCGGTGGACGCAGTATTTT. Encoded protein: CASREGRWTQYF.

This chain links TRBV15 with TRBJ2-3, with unresolved D. The V end lost 11 bases, the J end lost 6 bases, and 24 bases lay between the germline ends. The germline gives CDR1 LNHNV, CDR2 YYDKDF (reference sequence). The CDR3 contains 15 residues. CDR3 sequence (DNA): TGTGCCGTACGCCAGGTTCATGATGTTCAGGATACGCAGTATTTT. Translation: CAVRQVHDVQDTQYF. The full variable domain, rest sourced from reference TRBV15 and TRBJ2-3, is DAMVIQNPRYQVTQFGKPVTLSCSQTLNHNVMYWYQQKSSQAPKLLFHYYDKDFNNEADTPDNFQSRRPNTSFCFLDIRSPGLGDTAMYLCAVRQVHDVQDTQYFGPGTRLTVL.